Below are 18 T cell receptor beta chains sequenced from a single sample in a study of cytomegalovirus exposure and HLA in healthy donors. The PCR made use of 60 Vbeta and 13 Jbeta primers. Assay used: immunoSEQ multiplex PCR; TCRdb lists only in-frame clones, some missing. The table lists 100,000 to 150,000 clones, roughly 71% of them singletons. Sequenced material: PBMCs. The receptor set was obtained from a woman aged 50 to 60 in good health and CMV-seropositive.

The chain joins TRBV9 to TRBJ2-2, with D perhaps TRBD2 (5 bases). This CDR3 is built from 15 residues. The germline V gene has CDR1 SGDLS and CDR2 YYNGEE. V lost 0 bases and J 6 bases, leaving 12 bases between the germline ends. The CDR3 coding sequence is TGTGCCAGCAGCGTAGAGTGGGCTAGCCCCGGGGAGCTGTTTTTT. This gives the protein CASSVEWASPGELFF.

The V call is TRBV13, the J call TRBJ2-1; 7 bases are shared with TRBD2. This CDR3 has 13 residues. Germline CDR1 and CDR2: PRHDT and FYEKMQ (reference sequence). With 5 bases clipped from V and 5 bases from J, the junction kept 3 bases outside the gene matches. The CDR3 DNA is TGTGCCAGCAGCCCGGGACTAAACAATGAGCAGTTCTTC. Translated, it gives CASSPGLNNEQFF.

V and J are TRBV29-1 and TRBJ1-1; D possibly corresponds to TRBD1 (5 bases). Trimming shortened V by 1 base and J by 3 bases, and 12 bases separated the two germline ends. The CDR3 has 14 residues. Germline values: CDR1 SQVTM, CDR2 ANQGSEA. This chain's CDR3 is CSVEVDTAHTEAFF. The CDR3 DNA is TGCAGCGTTGAAGTGGACACAGCACACACTGAAGCTTTCTTT. The complete variable domain, with remaining parts taken from reference TRBV29-1 and TRBJ1-1, reads SAVISQKPSRDICQRGTSLTIQCQVDSQVTMMFWYRQQPGQSLTLIATANQGSEATYESGFVIDKFPISRPNLTFSTLTVSNMSPEDSSIYLCSVEVDTAHTEAFFGQGTRLTVV.

The CDR3 DNA reads TGTGCCAGCAGCCAAACAGTGGTATTGTCCGAGCAGTACTTC. It translates to CASSQTVVLSEQYF. The J gene is TRBJ2-7, the V gene TRBV5-4; D gene unclear. The CDR3 length is 14 residues. Germline V gives CDR1 SGHNT, CDR2 YYREEE (reference sequence). Trimming took 4 bases from V and 6 from J, leaving 17 bases between them.

This clone was seen a handful of times. An end of the junction differs from the germline gene, which may be a read error. The chain couples TRBV7-9 to TRBJ1-1; 7 nucleotides match TRBD1. The CDR3 has 15 amino acids. Germline V gene lookup returns CDR1 SEHNR and CDR2 FQNEAQ (reference sequence). CDR3 sequence (DNA): TGTTCCAGCAGCGCTACAGGGGCCCCGAACACTGAAGCTTTCTTT. Translation gives CSSSATGAPNTEAFF.

The CDR3 nucleotides read TGTGCCAGCAGCCTTAATCAAGAGACCCAGTACTTC. Translating gives CASSLNQETQYF. The chain links TRBV7-8 to TRBJ2-5; D is undetermined. Germline V CDR1 and CDR2: SGHVS, FQNEAQ. The ends were cut back, 5 bases at V and 2 bases at J, with 6 bases in the middle. The CDR3 consists of 12 residues. The full variable domain, rest sourced from reference TRBV7-8 and TRBJ2-5, is GAGVSQSPRYKVAKRGQDVALRCDPISGHVSLFWYQQALGQGPEFLTYFQNEAQLDKSGLPSDRFFAERPEGSVSTLKIQRTQQEDSAVYLCASSLNQETQYFGPGTRLLVL.

The chain carries TRBV18 and TRBJ1-4; 12 bases align to TRBD1. Germline V gene lookup returns CDR1 KGHSH and CDR2 LQKENI. CDR3 size: 14 residues. V shed 3 bases, J shed 7 bases, and the junction held 0 bases outside the gene matches. DNA for the CDR3: TGTGCCAGCTCACCGGGACAGGGGGCTGAAAAACTGTTTTTT. This gives the protein CASSPGQGAEKLFF.

The V and J genes are TRBV6-5 and TRBJ1-5; maybe TRBD1 (5 bases). Trimming removed 6 bases at V and 3 bases at J, with 12 bases between. This CDR3 is built from 14 residues. CDR1 and CDR2 (germline): MNHEY, SVGAGI. Here the CDR3 reads CASSRDRNNQPQHF. CDR3 DNA sequence: TGTGCCAGCAGCAGAGACAGAAACAATCAGCCCCAGCATTTT.

J is TRBJ2-5 and V is TRBV15, with D perhaps matching TRBD2 (6 bases). Trimming cost V 9 bases and J 2 bases, with 16 bases left between them. Germline V gene sequence: CDR1 LNHNV, CDR2 YYDKDF (reference sequence). The CDR3 loop spans 14 amino acids. CDR3 nucleotide sequence: TGTGCCACTGGAGTGGGCGGGACGCAAGAGACCCAGTACTTC. Protein product: CATGVGGTQETQYF.

This chain connects TRBV7-9 to TRBJ2-1; 13 nucleotides line up with TRBD2. V lost 1 base and J lost 2; bases outside the gene matches: 5. CDR1 and CDR2 (germline): SEHNR, FQNEAQ (reference sequence). The CDR3 sequence is 18 residues long. CDR3 loop: CASSLELAGGLAYNEQFF. The CDR3 bases are TGTGCCAGCAGCTTAGAACTAGCGGGGGGGCTAGCCTACAATGAGCAGTTCTTC.

This rearrangement joins TRBV2 to TRBJ1-4; maybe TRBD1 (5 bases). The V end was cut by 2 bases, the J end by 9 bases, with 10 bases between. Germline values: CDR1 SNHLY, CDR2 FYNNEI. This CDR3 has 13 amino acids. CDR3 DNA sequence: TGTGCCAGCAGTGAAACCCCAGGGCAAAAACTGTTTTTT. This gives the protein CASSETPGQKLFF.

V is TRBV19 and J is TRBJ1-5; 7 bases fit TRBD1. V lost 10 bases and J lost 0; bases outside the gene matches: 6. This CDR3 contains 14 residues. Germline CDR1 LNHDA, CDR2 SQIVND (reference sequence). CDR3: CATGTEYSNQPQHF. The CDR3 bases are TGTGCCACTGGGACAGAATATAGCAATCAGCCCCAGCATTTT.

This clone was seen a handful of times. The chain has TRBV29-1 and TRBJ2-7; tentatively, D is TRBD1 (7 bases). The germline V and J ends were trimmed by 7 bases and 9 bases, with 25 bases remaining between them. CDR3 length: 14 amino acids. Germline CDR1 and CDR2: SQVTM and ANQGSEA. CDR3 bases: TGCAGCGCCATCGTGGTGCAGGGGGGTTTCGGGCAGTACTTC. This translates into CSAIVVQGGFGQYF.

The genes are TRBV5-1 and TRBJ2-5; TRBD1 aligns across 8 bases. This CDR3 has 15 residues. J was trimmed by 1 base and V by 5 bases; bases with no gene match: 7. Germline loops: CDR1 SGHRS, CDR2 YFSETQ. In DNA, the CDR3 is TGCGCCAGCAGGGCGGGGACAGGACTCCAAGAGACCCAGTACTTC. Protein: CASRAGTGLQETQYF.

V gene TRBV7-9 combines with J gene TRBJ2-4; TRBD2 matches at 9 bases. Germline loops: CDR1 SEHNR, CDR2 FQNEAQ (reference sequence). The CDR3 consists of 14 residues. The J segment lost 5 bases and the V segment lost 5 bases, leaving 4 bases of the junction unmatched. CDR3 bases: TGTGCCAGCAGCGGTAGCGGGGGAGAAAACATTCAGTACTTC. Encoded protein: CASSGSGGENIQYF.

V gene TRBV4-1 combines with J gene TRBJ1-2, with a possible D match to TRBD1 (6 bases). The CDR3 runs 15 residues. Trimming removed 4 bases at V and 0 bases at J, with 12 bases between. Germline assignment: CDR1 MGHRA and CDR2 YSYEKL. The CDR3, as DNA: TGCGCCAGCAGCCCGAGCGACAGGTCTAACTATGGCTACACCTTC. Its translation: CASSPSDRSNYGYTF.

This clone was found once. The chain has TRBV5-5 and TRBJ1-1, with D tentatively TRBD1 (5 bases). Germline values: CDR1 SGHKS, CDR2 YYEKEE (reference sequence). This CDR3 is built from 14 residues. Trimming shortened V by 1 base and J by 1 base, and 8 bases separated the two germline ends. In DNA form, the CDR3 reads TGTGCCAGCAGCTTGAGCGGGGGGAACACTGAAGCTTTCTTT. Its translation: CASSLSGGNTEAFF. The entire variable domain, with the rest obtained from reference TRBV5-5 and TRBJ1-1, is as follows: DAGVTQSPTHLIKTRGQQVTLRCSPISGHKSVSWYQQVLGQGPQFIFQYYEKEERGRGNFPDRFSARQFPNYSSELNVNALLLGDSALYLCASSLSGGNTEAFFGQGTRLTVV.

The chain uses TRBV7-9 and TRBJ1-2; D perhaps matches TRBD1 (5 bases). CDR1 and CDR2 (germline): SEHNR, FQNEAQ (reference sequence). The CDR3 totals 14 residues. With 3 bases removed from V and 8 bases from J, the gap between germline ends came to 16 bases. The CDR3 DNA reads TGTGCCAGCAGCTTGCAGGGATTAGAAGGGGGCTACACCTTC. Translation gives CASSLQGLEGGYTF. The full variable domain, with the rest looked up from reference TRBV7-9 and TRBJ1-2, is DTGVSQNPRHKITKRGQNVTFRCDPISEHNRLYWYRQTLGQGPEFLTYFQNEAQLEKSRLLSDRFSAERPKGSFSTLEIQRTEQGDSAMYLCASSLQGLEGGYTFGSGTRLTVV.